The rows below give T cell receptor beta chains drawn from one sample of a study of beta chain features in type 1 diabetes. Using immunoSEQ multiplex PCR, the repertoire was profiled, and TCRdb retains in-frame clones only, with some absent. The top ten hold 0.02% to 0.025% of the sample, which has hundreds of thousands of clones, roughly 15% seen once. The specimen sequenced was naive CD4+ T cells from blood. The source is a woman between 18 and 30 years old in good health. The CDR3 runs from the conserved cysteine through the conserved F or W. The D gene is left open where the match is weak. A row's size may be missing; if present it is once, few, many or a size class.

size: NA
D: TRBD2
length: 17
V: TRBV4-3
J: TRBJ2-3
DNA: TGCGCCAGCAGCCTAGGGCCAATCCAACTAGCGGCAGATACGCAGTATTTT
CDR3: CASSLGPIQLAADTQYF

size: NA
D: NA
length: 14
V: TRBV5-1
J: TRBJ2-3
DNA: TGCGCCAGCAGCTTGGTACTCCTCACAGATACGCAGTATTTT
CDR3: CASSLVLLTDTQYF

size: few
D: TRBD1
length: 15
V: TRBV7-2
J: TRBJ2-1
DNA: TGTGCCAGCAGCTCTTGGACAGGGAACCTCAATGAGCAGTTCTTC
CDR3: CASSSWTGNLNEQFF

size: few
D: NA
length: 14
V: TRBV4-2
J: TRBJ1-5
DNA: TGTGCCAGCAGCCAACCAGAAAGGGATCAGCCCCAGCATTTT
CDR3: CASSQPERDQPQHF

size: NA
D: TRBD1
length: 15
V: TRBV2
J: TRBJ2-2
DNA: TGTGCCAGCAACTCTGGACAGGGTTCCGGCGGGGAGCTGTTTTTT
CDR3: CASNSGQGSGGELFF

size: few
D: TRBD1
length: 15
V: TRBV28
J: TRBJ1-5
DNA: TGTGCCAGCAGTTCCAAGGGACAGGGCAATCAGCCCCAGCATTTT
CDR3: CASSSKGQGNQPQHF

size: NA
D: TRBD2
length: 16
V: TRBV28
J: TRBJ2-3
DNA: TGTGCCAGCAGCCGGCCCGGGACTAGTTTTGCAGATACGCAGTATTTT
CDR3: CASSRPGTSFADTQYF

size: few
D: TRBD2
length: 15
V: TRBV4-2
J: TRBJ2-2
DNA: TGTGCCAGCAGCCCGGCGGGAGGTAGGGCCGGGGAGCTGTTTTTT
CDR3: CASSPAGGRAGELFF

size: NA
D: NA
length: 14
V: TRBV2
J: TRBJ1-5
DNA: TGTGCCAGCGCCCCAGGGTGGGGCAATCAGCCCCAGCATTTT
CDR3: CASAPGWGNQPQHF

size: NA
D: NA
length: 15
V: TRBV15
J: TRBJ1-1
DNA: TGTGCCACCAGCAGAGATGGCGGCAGGGGCCTTGAAGCTTTCTTT
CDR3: CATSRDGGRGLEAFF

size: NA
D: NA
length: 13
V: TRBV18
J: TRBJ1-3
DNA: TGTGCCAGCTCACCAGGGGCTGGAAACACCATATATTTT
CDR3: CASSPGAGNTIYF

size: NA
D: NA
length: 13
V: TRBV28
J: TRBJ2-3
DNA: TGTGCCAGCACTGTCTCTGGCACAGATACGCAGTATTTT
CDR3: CASTVSGTDTQYF

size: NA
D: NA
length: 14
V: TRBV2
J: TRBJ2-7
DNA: TGTGCCAGCAGTAGACCGACAGGTTTTGGCGAGCAGTACTTC
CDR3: CASSRPTGFGEQYF

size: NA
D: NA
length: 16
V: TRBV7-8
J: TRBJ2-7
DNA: TGTGCCAGCAGCTTAACGGGGCTGACGTTATCCTACGAGCAGTACTTC
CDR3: CASSLTGLTLSYEQYF

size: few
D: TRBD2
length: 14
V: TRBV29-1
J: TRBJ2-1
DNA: TGCAGCGTTGGCCCTAGCGGGAACTACAATGAGCAGTTCTTC
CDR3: CSVGPSGNYNEQFF

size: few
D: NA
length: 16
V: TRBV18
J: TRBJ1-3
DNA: TGTGCCAGCTCACCACTAGACTCCTCGACAGGAAACACCATATATTTT
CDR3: CASSPLDSSTGNTIYF

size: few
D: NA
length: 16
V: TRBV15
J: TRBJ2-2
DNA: TGTGCCACCGTCAACCGGTTAGCGGCGAACACCGGGGAGCTGTTTTTT
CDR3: CATVNRLAANTGELFF

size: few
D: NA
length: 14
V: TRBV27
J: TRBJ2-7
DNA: TGTGCCAGCAGCCCTCGACCCGAGGCCTACGAGCAGTACTTC
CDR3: CASSPRPEAYEQYF

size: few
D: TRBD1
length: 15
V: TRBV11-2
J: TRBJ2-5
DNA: TGTGCCAGCAGCTTAGGGGGACAGGGGAAGGTGACCCAGTACTTC
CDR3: CASSLGGQGKVTQYF

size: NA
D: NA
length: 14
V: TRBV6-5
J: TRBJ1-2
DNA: TGTGCCAGCAGTCTGGGACATCACAACTATGGCTACACCTTC
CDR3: CASSLGHHNYGYTF